This T cell receptor beta chain is from a study of blood T cell repertoires in COVID-19. Whole-study context: Donors in the United States, Italy and Spain gave samples during acute or convalescent COVID-19.

Participants came from roughly 23 US areas, aged about 18 to 89 years. Within 2 weeks of study entry, exposed participants had contacted a PCR-confirmed or clinician-diagnosed COVID-19 case. The method was immunoSEQ multiplex PCR; TCRdb's version includes in-frame clones alone and lacks a portion of them. The profile shows 200,000 to 250,000 clones, about 87% of them singletons. This clone was found a few times. The CDR3 length is 16 residues. Germline values: CDR1 WSHSY, CDR2 SAAADI. The ends were cut back, 3 bases at V and 9 bases at J, with 18 bases in the middle. The chain combines TRBV10-2 with TRBJ1-6; weak D call: TRBD1 (5 bases). The sample was PBMCs or T cells enriched from blood (not recorded which). The receptor was isolated from a man aged 50-59 years who had been exposed to COVID-19. In DNA, the CDR3 is TGCGCCAGCAGTGATCTGACAAGGGGAAGAGGTTCACCCCTCCACTTT. It is translated as CASSDLTRGRGSPLHF.